One and the same sample provided the 19 T cell receptor beta chains below, sequenced in a study of T cell responses to AZD1222 COVID-19 vaccine. Generated by immunoSEQ multiplex PCR, the TCRdb table keeps only in-frame clones and is missing some. The table records about 110,000 clones, 85% to 95% of them present only once. Here the sequenced sample was peripheral blood, taken on day 0 of AZD1222 vaccination. The receptors stem from an adult in good health.

V and J are TRBV2 and TRBJ2-7; D possibly uses TRBD1 or TRBD2 (5 bases each). Looked up from germline, CDR1 is SNHLY and CDR2 is FYNNEI. The V gene lost 8 bases and the J gene lost 4 bases, with 9 bases spanning the gap. The CDR3 length is 11 residues. CDR3 DNA sequence: TGTGCCAGCGTCGGGGCTTACGAGCAGTACTTC. Translated, it gives CASVGAYEQYF.

The chain is built from TRBV27 and TRBJ1-4; D might be TRBD1 (6 bases). This CDR3 contains 15 residues. Trimming removed 4 bases at V and 7 bases at J, with 16 bases between. Germline-derived CDR1 and CDR2 are MNHEY and SMNVEV (reference sequence). CDR3 protein: CASSSAGGRFEKLFF. As DNA, the CDR3 is TGTGCCAGCAGTTCCGCGGGGGGCCGGTTTGAAAAACTGTTTTTT.

This chain uses TRBV10-3 with TRBJ1-5; no clear D. This CDR3 comprises 14 residues. Germline V lookup: CDR1 ENHRY, CDR2 SYGVKD. The germline V and J ends were trimmed by 2 bases and 6 bases, with 11 bases remaining between them. CDR3 nucleotide sequence: TGTGCCATCAGTGAGGTTCGATCCATTCAGCCCCAGCATTTT. It encodes CAISEVRSIQPQHF.

The chain carries TRBV21-1 and TRBJ2-2; the D call of TRBD2 is as the table states it, not checked on the DNA. TRBV21-1 is marked as a pseudogene. The CDR3 length is 16 residues. The CDR3 DNA is TGTGCCAGCAGCAAAGGGGGGACTAGCGGAACCGGGGAGCTGTTTTTT. Amino acid sequence: CASSKGGTSGTGELFF.

The chain has TRBV30 and TRBJ1-1; D possibly corresponds to TRBD1 (6 bases). Germline-derived CDR1 and CDR2 are GTSNPN and SVGIG (reference sequence). V lost 3 bases to trimming and J lost 4 bases, with 15 bases between them. The CDR3 runs to 14 residues. The CDR3: CAWRLGHLGTEAFF. For the CDR3, the DNA is TGTGCCTGGAGGCTGGGACATCTGGGCACTGAAGCTTTCTTT. The full variable domain, rest sourced from reference TRBV30 and TRBJ1-1, is SQTIHQWPATLVQPVGSPLSLECTVEGTSNPNLYWYRQAAGRGLQLLFYSVGIGQISSEVPQNLSASRPQDRQFILSSKKLLLSDSGFYLCAWRLGHLGTEAFFGQGTRLTVV.

This chain connects TRBV28 to TRBJ2-3, with D unresolved. This CDR3 region has 12 residues. V lost 3 bases to trimming and J lost 8 bases, with 9 bases between them. CDR1 is MDHEN, CDR2 SYDVKM, per germline. The CDR3 loop reads CASSLVLGTQYF. CDR3 bases: TGTGCCAGCAGTTTGGTTTTGGGTACGCAGTATTTT.

The V call is TRBV2, the J call TRBJ2-7; D might be TRBD2 (5 bases). Deletions cut 7 bases from V and 1 base from J, with 11 bases between. The CDR3 contains 13 residues. Germline lookup yields CDR1 SNHLY and CDR2 FYNNEI. CDR3 sequence (DNA): TGTGCCAGCAAGGAGGAAGTTTCCTACGAGCAGTACTTC. Protein sequence: CASKEEVSYEQYF. Full variable domain (rest looked up from reference TRBV2 and TRBJ2-7): EPEVTQTPSHQVTQMGQEVILRCVPISNHLYFYWYRQILGQKVEFLVSFYNNEISEKSEIFDDQFSVERPDGSNFTLKIRSTKLEDSAMYFCASKEEVSYEQYFGPGTRLTVT.

The genes are TRBV18 and TRBJ2-5, with 8 bases identical to TRBD1. With 0 bases clipped from V and 5 bases from J, the junction kept 5 bases outside the gene matches. Per the germline V gene, CDR1 is KGHSH and CDR2 is LQKENI. CDR3 length: 15 residues. This chain's CDR3 is CASSPPPGGGETQYF. CDR3 sequence (DNA): TGTGCCAGCTCACCACCCCCAGGGGGCGGTGAGACCCAGTACTTC.

In this sample, this clone turned up once. The genes are TRBV28 and TRBJ1-5, with D unclear. There are 15 residues in the CDR3. With 5 bases removed from V and 0 bases from J, the gap between germline ends came to 11 bases. Germline CDR1 is MDHEN and CDR2 is SYDVKM. CDR3 sequence reads: CASSPAPVSNQPQHF. CDR3 in DNA: TGTGCCAGCAGTCCCGCCCCTGTTAGCAATCAGCCCCAGCATTTT.

The chain has TRBV11-2 and TRBJ2-1; the D gene is possibly TRBD1 (6 bases). Germline V gene lookup returns CDR1 SGHAT and CDR2 FQNNGV. Trimming cost V 4 bases and J 7 bases, with 8 bases left between them. CDR3 length equals 12 residues. The chain's CDR3 is CASSSTGNEQFF. In DNA form, the CDR3 reads TGTGCCAGCAGCTCTACAGGGAATGAGCAGTTCTTC.

The chain links TRBV11-3 to TRBJ2-1, with 15 bases that match TRBD2. The CDR3 sequence is 17 residues long. Germline-derived CDR1 and CDR2 are SGHNT and YENEEA. The V and J ends lost 5 bases and 8 bases, in that order; junction bases with no gene match: 10. The CDR3 is CASSPSWTSGGAYEQFF. The DNA of the CDR3 is TGTGCCAGCAGCCCCTCATGGACTAGCGGGGGGGCCTATGAGCAGTTCTTC.

This sequence joins TRBV6-5 and TRBJ1-6; D not resolved. Germline values: CDR1 MNHEY, CDR2 SVGAGI. CDR3 size: 12 residues. Trimming took off 7 bases at V and 8 bases at J, with 9 bases between the two ends. CDR3 sequence reads: CASKGWDSPLHF. For the CDR3, the DNA is TGTGCCAGCAAAGGGTGGGATTCACCCCTCCACTTT.

V and J are TRBV9 and TRBJ2-3; the D gene is possibly TRBD1 (6 bases). Trimming shortened V by 4 bases and J by 6 bases, and 21 bases separated the two germline ends. Germline loops: CDR1 SGDLS, CDR2 YYNGEE. This CDR3 is built from 16 residues. The CDR3 reads CASSRQDPRWDDTQYF. The CDR3 DNA follows: TGTGCCAGCAGCCGACAGGACCCTAGGTGGGATGATACGCAGTATTTT.

The chain uses TRBV19 and TRBJ2-2; D may match TRBD1 or TRBD2 (6 bases each). Germline lookup yields CDR1 LNHDA and CDR2 SQIVND (reference sequence). This CDR3 contains 18 residues. Trimming left V 5 bases short and J 1 base short, with 20 bases between. The CDR3 DNA sequence: TGTGCCAGTAGTCCACAACGTGACAGGAGGGGGAACACCGGGGAGCTGTTTTTT. Residues: CASSPQRDRRGNTGELFF.

The chain carries TRBV6-4 and TRBJ1-2; the D gene is possibly TRBD1 (6 bases). From germline, CDR1 is MRHNA and CDR2 SNTAGT. V gave up 6 bases and J gave up 4 bases, with 12 bases separating them. The CDR3 runs 13 residues. The CDR3 DNA reads TGTGCCAGCAGGACTTCGGACAGCTATGGCTACACCTTC. Its protein is CASRTSDSYGYTF.

The rearrangement joins TRBV6-1 to TRBJ2-1; the D is unclear. This CDR3 has 14 residues. The germline CDR1 and CDR2 sequences are MNHNS and SASEGT. V lost 3 bases and J 5 bases, leaving 11 bases between the germline ends. The CDR3 is CASSDRSGHNEQFF. Here the CDR3 DNA reads TGTGCCAGCAGTGACCGCTCAGGTCACAATGAGCAGTTCTTC.

The rearrangement joins TRBV7-9 to TRBJ1-2; D is ambiguous. The CDR3 covers 17 residues. Germline CDR1 is SEHNR and CDR2 is FQNEAQ (reference sequence). The V gene lost 1 base and the J gene lost 5 bases, with 20 bases spanning the gap. The CDR3 region is CASSLGQRPPRLYGYTF. The CDR3 nucleotides read TGTGCCAGCAGCTTAGGCCAGAGGCCCCCTCGGCTGTATGGCTACACCTTC.

In nucleotides, the CDR3 is TGTGCCACCAGGGGAGGACAGGGTGCCTACGAGCAGTACTTC. Translated: CATRGGQGAYEQYF. The gene calls are TRBV6-5 and TRBJ2-7; 8 bases agree with TRBD1. Trimming took 10 bases from V and 2 from J; bases not matched to a gene: 10. The length of the CDR3 is 14 residues. In germline, CDR1 is MNHEY, CDR2 SVGAGI.

This chain uses TRBV6-4 with TRBJ1-1; D call uncertain. The CDR3 runs 20 residues. V lost 3 bases, J lost 7 bases, and 33 bases lay in between. Germline V gene lookup returns CDR1 MRHNA and CDR2 SNTAGT. The CDR3, as DNA: TGTGCCAGCAGTGAAGTGGACGGCAAAAAGGGCGCCAAAGGAGGGCTTGAAGCTTTCTTT. This sequence encodes CASSEVDGKKGAKGGLEAFF.